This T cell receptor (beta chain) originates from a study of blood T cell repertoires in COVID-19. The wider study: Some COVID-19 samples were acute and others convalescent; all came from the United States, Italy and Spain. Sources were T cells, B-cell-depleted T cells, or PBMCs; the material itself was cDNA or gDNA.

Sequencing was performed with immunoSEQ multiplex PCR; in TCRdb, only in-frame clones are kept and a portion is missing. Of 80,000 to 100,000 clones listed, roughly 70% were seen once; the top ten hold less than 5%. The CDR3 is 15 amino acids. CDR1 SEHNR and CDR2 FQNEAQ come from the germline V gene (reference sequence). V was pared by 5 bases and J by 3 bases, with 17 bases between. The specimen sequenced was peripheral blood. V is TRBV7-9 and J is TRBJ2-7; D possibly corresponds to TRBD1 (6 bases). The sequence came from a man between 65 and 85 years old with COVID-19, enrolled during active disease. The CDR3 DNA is TGTGCCAGCAGCCCAGGGGACCGATTAGACTACGAGCAGTACTTC. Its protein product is CASSPGDRLDYEQYF.